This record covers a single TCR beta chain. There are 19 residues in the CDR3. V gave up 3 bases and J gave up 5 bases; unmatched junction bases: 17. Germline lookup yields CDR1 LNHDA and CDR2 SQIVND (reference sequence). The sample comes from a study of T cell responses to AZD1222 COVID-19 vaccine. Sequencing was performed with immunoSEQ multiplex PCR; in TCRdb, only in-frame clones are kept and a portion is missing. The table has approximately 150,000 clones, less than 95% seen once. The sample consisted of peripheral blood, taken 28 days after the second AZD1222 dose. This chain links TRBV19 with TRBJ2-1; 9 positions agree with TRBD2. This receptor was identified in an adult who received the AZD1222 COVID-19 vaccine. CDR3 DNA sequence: TGTGCCAGTAGTATGGGGTTTGGTGGCGGGAGGGCCTATGACAATGAGCAGTTCTTC. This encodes CASSMGFGGGRAYDNEQFF.